A selection of T cell receptor beta chains follows, all from one sample in a study of blood T cell repertoires in COVID-19. The assay was immunoSEQ multiplex PCR, and TCRdb's table has in-frame clones only and misses some. The sample has hundreds of thousands of clones; 80% to 90% are singletons. Input material: peripheral blood. The receptors here all came from a man aged 40-50 years with acute or convalescent COVID-19. Each CDR3 is given without its conserved first and last residue.

J	V	CDR3
TRBJ2-7	TRBV10-3	AISTPDRSSYEQY
TRBJ1-4	TRBV6-5	ASSLSAGLNEKLF
TRBJ1-2	TRBV6-5	ASSYSMSNLYGYT
TRBJ2-1	TRBV5-1	ASSLGGGVGNEQF
TRBJ2-7	TRBV20-1	SANRGGEQY
TRBJ2-5	TRBV11-1	ASSSAWRETQY
TRBJ1-2	TRBV20-1	SALTAGGYT
TRBJ2-1	TRBV7-6	ASSDTAGAEQF
TRBJ2-2	TRBV6-5	ASSYSAALGTGELF
TRBJ1-5	TRBV2	ASRGQPNQPQH
TRBJ2-5	TRBV4-2	ASSQGRSAETQY
TRBJ1-1	TRBV12-3/TRBV12-4	ASSEVDTEAF
TRBJ2-1	TRBV6-1	ASSEARWQGRSYNEQF
TRBJ2-5	TRBV5-1	ASSRGLGETQY
TRBJ1-2	TRBV30	AWSVGSGAGYT
TRBJ2-1	TRBV10-3	ATSDRDYNEQF
TRBJ2-2	TRBV30	AWSDSTGELF
TRBJ2-2	TRBV6-2/TRBV6-3	ASSFSSNTGELF
TRBJ1-2	TRBV5-1	ASSPYSDTYGYT
TRBJ1-5	TRBV4-2	ASSQVGTGEQPQH
TRBJ1-3	TRBV2	ASSEGSRGGNTIY
TRBJ1-2	TRBV6-2/TRBV6-3	ASSQGTVLYGYT
TRBJ1-2	TRBV5-1	ASSLEIPANYGYT
TRBJ2-7	TRBV9	ASSVVPRRGSYEQY
TRBJ2-1	TRBV11-3	ASSTTAGGEQF
TRBJ1-2	TRBV28	ASSTRGSRANYGYT
TRBJ1-2	TRBV7-2	ASSLGQIYGYT
TRBJ1-6	TRBV12-5	ASGLATGGNSPLH
TRBJ2-3	TRBV4-3	ASSQRLAGGRDTQY
TRBJ2-3	TRBV6-2/TRBV6-3	ASSYGDWTDTQY
TRBJ1-4	TRBV19	ASSISATNEKLF
TRBJ1-2	TRBV11-2	ASSRGTGGGFRNGYT